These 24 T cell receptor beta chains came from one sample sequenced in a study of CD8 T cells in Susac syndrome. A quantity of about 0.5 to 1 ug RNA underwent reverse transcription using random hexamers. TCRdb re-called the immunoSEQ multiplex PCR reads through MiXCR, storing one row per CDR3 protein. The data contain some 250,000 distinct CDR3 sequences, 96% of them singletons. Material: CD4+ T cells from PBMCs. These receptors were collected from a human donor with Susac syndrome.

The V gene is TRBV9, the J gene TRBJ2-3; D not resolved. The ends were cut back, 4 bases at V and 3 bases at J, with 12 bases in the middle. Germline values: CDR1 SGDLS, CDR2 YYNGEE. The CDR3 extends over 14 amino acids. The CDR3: CASSPVRETDTQYF. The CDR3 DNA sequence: TGTGCCAGCAGCCCTGTTAGGGAAACAGATACGCAGTATTTT.

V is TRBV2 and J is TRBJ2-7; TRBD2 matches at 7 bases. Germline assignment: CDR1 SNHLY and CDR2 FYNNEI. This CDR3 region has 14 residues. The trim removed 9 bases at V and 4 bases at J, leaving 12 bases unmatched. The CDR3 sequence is CASSNLADDYEQYF. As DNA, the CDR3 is TGTGCCAGTTCTAATCTAGCGGATGATTACGAGCAGTACTTC.

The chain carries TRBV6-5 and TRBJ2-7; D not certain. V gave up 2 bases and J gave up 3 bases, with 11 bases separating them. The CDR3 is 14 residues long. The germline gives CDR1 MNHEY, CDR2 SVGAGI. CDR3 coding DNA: TGTGCCAGCAGTTACGGGCGGAGCGACTACGAGCAGTACTTC. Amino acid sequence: CASSYGRSDYEQYF.

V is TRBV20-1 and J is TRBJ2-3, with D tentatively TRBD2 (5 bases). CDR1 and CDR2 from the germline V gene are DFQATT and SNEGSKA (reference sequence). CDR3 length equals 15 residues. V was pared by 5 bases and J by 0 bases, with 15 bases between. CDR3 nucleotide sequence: TGCAGTGCTGCCCGAAGTAGCGTAAGCACAGATACGCAGTATTTT. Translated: CSAARSSVSTDTQYF.

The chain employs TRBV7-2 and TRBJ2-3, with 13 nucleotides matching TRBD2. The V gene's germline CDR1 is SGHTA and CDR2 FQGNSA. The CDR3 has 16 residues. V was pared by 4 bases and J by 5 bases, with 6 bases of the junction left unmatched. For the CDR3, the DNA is TGTGCCAGCAGCTCCGGACTAGCGGGAGTAAGAGATACGCAGTATTTT. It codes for CASSSGLAGVRDTQYF.

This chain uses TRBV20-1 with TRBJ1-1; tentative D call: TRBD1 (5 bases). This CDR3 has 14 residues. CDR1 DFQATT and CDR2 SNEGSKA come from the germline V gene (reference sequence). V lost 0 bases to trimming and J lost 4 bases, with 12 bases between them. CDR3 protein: CSARDRQGVTEAFF. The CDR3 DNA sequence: TGCAGTGCTAGAGATCGACAAGGGGTCACTGAAGCTTTCTTT.

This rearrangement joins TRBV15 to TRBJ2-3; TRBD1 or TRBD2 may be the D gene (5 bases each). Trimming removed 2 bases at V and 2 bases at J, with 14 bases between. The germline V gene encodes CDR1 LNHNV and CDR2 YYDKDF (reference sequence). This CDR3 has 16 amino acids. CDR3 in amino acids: CATSRSRDVLTDTQYF. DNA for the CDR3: TGTGCCACCAGCAGATCTAGGGACGTCCTCACAGATACGCAGTATTTT.

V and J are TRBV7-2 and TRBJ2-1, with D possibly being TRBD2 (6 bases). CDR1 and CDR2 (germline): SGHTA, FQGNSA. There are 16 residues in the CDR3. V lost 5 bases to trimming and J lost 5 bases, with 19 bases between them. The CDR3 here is CASSHGAQRRDNEQFF. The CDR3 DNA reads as TGTGCCAGCAGCCATGGAGCGCAGCGGAGGGACAATGAGCAGTTCTTC. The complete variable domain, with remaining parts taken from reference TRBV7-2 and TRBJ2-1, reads GAGVSQSPSNKVTEKGKDVELRCDPISGHTALYWYRQSLGQGLEFLIYFQGNSAPDKSGLPSDRFSAERTGGSVSTLTIQRTQQEDSAVYLCASSHGAQRRDNEQFFGPGTRLTVL.

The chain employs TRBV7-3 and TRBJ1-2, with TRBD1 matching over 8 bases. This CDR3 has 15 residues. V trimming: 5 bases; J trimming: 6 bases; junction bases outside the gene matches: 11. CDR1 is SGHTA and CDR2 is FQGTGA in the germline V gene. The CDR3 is CASSTRTGWMDGYTF. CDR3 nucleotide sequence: TGTGCCAGCAGCACGCGGACAGGGTGGATGGATGGCTACACCTTC.

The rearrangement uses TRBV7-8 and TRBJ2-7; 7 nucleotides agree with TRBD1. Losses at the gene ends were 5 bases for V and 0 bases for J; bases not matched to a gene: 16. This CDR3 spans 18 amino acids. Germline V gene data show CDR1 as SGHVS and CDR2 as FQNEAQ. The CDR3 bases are TGTGCCAGCAGCCTGAACCGGGACAGCAGCAGTCGCTCCTACGAGCAGTACTTC. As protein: CASSLNRDSSSRSYEQYF.

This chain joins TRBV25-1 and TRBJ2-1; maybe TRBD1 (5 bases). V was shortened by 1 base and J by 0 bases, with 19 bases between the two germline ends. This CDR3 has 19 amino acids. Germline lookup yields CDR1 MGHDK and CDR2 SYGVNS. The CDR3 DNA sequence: TGTGCCAGCAGTGAATCCCCCCGGGCAGGGCCCCGCTCCTACAATGAGCAGTTCTTC. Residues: CASSESPRAGPRSYNEQFF. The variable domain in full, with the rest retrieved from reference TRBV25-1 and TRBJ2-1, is EADIYQTPRYLVIGTGKKITLECSQTMGHDKMYWYQQDPGMELHLIHYSYGVNSTEKGDLSSESTVSRIRTEHFPLTLESARPSHTSQYLCASSESPRAGPRSYNEQFFGPGTRLTVL.

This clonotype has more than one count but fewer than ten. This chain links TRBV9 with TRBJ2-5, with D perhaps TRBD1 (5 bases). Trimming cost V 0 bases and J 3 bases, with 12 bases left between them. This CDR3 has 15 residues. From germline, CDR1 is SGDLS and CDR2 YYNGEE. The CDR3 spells CASSVGRSREETQYF. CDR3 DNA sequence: TGTGCCAGCAGCGTAGGGAGATCCAGGGAAGAGACCCAGTACTTC.

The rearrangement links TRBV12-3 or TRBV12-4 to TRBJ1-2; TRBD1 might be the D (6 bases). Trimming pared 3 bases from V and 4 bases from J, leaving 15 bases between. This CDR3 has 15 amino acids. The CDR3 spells CASSFSDRKVYGYTF. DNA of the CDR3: TGTGCCAGCAGTTTCTCGGACAGAAAAGTCTATGGCTACACCTTC.

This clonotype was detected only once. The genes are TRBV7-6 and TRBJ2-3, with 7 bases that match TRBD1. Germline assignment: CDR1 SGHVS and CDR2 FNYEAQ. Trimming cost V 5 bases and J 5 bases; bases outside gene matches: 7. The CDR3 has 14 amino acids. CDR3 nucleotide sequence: TGTGCCAGCAGCCAAGACAGGGCAGTAGATACGCAGTATTTT. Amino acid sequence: CASSQDRAVDTQYF.

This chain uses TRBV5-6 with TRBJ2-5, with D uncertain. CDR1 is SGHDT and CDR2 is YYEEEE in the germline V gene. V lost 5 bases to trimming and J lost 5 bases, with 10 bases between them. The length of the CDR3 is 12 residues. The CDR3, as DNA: TGTGCCAGCAGACCGTTCGGGGAGACCCAGTACTTC. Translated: CASRPFGETQYF.

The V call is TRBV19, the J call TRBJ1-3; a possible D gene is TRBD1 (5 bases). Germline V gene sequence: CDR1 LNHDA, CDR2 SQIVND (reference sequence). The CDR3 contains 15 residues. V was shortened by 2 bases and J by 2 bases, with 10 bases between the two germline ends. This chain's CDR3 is CASSIRGVAGNTIYF. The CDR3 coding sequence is TGTGCCAGTAGTATAAGGGGTGTGGCTGGAAACACCATATATTTT.

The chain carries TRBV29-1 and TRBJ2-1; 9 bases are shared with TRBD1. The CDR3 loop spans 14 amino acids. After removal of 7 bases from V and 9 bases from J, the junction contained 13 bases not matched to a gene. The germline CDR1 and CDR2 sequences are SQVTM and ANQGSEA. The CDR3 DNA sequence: TGCAGCGCTGGGGACAGGGCTCGGGGCGGTGAGCAGTTCTTC. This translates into CSAGDRARGGEQFF.

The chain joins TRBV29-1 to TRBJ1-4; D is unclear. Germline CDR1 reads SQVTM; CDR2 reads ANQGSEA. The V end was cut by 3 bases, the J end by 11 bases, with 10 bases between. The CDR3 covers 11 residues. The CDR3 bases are TGCAGCGTTGACCGTGGTGGGAAACTGTTTTTT. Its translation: CSVDRGGKLFF. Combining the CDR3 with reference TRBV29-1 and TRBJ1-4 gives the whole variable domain SAVISQKPSRDICQRGTSLTIQCQVDSQVTMMFWYRQQPGQSLTLIATANQGSEATYESGFVIDKFPISRPNLTFSTLTVSNMSPEDSSIYLCSVDRGGKLFFGSGTQLSVL.

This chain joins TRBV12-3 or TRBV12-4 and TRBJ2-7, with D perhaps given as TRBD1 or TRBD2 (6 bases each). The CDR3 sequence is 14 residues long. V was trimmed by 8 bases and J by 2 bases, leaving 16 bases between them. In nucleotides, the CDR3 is TGTGCCAGCGGGGGCCGGGACTCGGCCTACGAGCAGTACTTC. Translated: CASGGRDSAYEQYF.

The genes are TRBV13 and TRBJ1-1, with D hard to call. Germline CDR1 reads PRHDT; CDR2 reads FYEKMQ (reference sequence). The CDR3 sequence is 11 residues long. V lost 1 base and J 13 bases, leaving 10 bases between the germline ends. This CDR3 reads CASSLVRKLFF. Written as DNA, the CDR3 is TGTGCCAGCAGCTTAGTCCGGAAGCTTTTCTTT.

This chain's CDR3 is CASRYSATNEKLFF. The CDR3 DNA follows: TGTGCCAGCAGATACTCTGCGACTAATGAAAAACTGTTTTTT. The V gene is TRBV3-1, the J gene TRBJ1-4; D remains unclear. CDR1 and CDR2 from the germline V gene are LGHDT and YNNKEL (reference sequence). The ends were cut back, 6 bases at V and 2 bases at J, with 10 bases in the middle. There are 14 residues in the CDR3. The whole variable domain, filled in from reference TRBV3-1 and TRBJ1-4, reads DTAVSQTPKYLVTQMGNDKSIKCEQNLGHDTMYWYKQDSKKFLKIMFSYNNKELIINETVPNRFSPKSPDKAHLNLHINSLELGDSAVYFCASRYSATNEKLFFGSGTQLSVL.

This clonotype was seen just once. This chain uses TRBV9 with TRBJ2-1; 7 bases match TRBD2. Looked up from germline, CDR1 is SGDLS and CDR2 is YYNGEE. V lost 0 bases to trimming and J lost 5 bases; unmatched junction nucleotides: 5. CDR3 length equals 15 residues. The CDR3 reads CASSVDAGVHNEQFF. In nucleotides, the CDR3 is TGTGCCAGCAGCGTAGACGCGGGAGTACACAATGAGCAGTTCTTC.

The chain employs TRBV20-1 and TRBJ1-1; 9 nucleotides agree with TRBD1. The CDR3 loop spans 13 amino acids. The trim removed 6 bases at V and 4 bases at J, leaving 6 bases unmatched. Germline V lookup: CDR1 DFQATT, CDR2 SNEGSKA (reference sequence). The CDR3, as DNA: TGCAGTGCCCTGGACAGGGGAGGCACTGAAGCTTTCTTT. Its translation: CSALDRGGTEAFF.

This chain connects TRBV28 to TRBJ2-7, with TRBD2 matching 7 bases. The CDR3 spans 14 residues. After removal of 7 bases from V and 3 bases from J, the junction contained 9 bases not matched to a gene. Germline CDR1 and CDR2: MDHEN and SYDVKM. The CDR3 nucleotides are TGTGCCAGCACCCCCGGGGGGAGGATCTACGAGCAGTACTTC. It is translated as CASTPGGRIYEQYF.